Following are 28 T cell receptor beta chains from one sample sequenced in a study of regulatory T cells in long-lasting Graves disease. Through Arm-PCR of CDR3 regions and iRepertoire HTBI primers, TCR beta libraries were built. TCRdb reprocessed the multiplex PCR reads with MiXCR, giving one entry per CDR3 protein. The sample carries about 310,000 distinct CDR3 sequences, 18% recorded once. Time point described: newly diagnosed GD, antithyroid drugs for less than 3 months. After RNA was extracted from PBMCs, the TCR library was made from it. The sequences come from peripheral blood mononuclear cells (PBMCs), collected at new diagnosis, from a patient treated with antithyroid drugs. These receptors were obtained from a female donor with Graves disease.

Ten or more counts support this clonotype. This chain uses TRBV29-1 with TRBJ2-3; 9 nucleotides line up with TRBD1. The CDR3 loop spans 14 amino acids. J was trimmed by 3 bases and V by 7 bases; bases with no gene match: 8. Germline CDR1 reads SQVTM; CDR2 reads ANQGSEA. The chain's CDR3 is CSADRGVLTDTQYF. The CDR3 DNA reads TGCAGCGCAGACAGGGGGGTTTTGACAGATACGCAGTATTTT.

This clonotype has at least ten counts. This could be a read error, since a much larger clone is one nucleotide away. V is TRBV12-3 or TRBV12-4 and J is TRBJ2-1, with 10 bases identical to TRBD2. The CDR3 has 14 residues. After removal of 3 bases from V and 5 bases from J, the junction contained 1 base not matched to a gene. The CDR3 region is CASSFGLADNEQFF. CDR3 nucleotides: TGTGCCAGCAGTTTCGGACTAGCGGACAATGAGCAGTTCTTC.

In its sample, this clonotype was seen many times. The V and J genes are TRBV5-1 and TRBJ2-3; TRBD2 matches at 8 bases. Trimming cost V 1 base and J 3 bases; bases outside gene matches: 4. The CDR3 is 15 amino acids. CDR1 and CDR2 (germline): SGHRS, YFSETQ. The CDR3 sequence is CASSLRGLGTDTQYF. CDR3 nucleotides: TGCGCCAGCAGCTTGAGGGGACTAGGTACAGATACGCAGTATTTT.

This rearrangement joins TRBV6-1 to TRBJ1-2; TRBD1 aligns across 10 bases. The CDR3 runs to 13 residues. V was pared by 8 bases and J by 7 bases, with 7 bases of the junction left unmatched. The germline CDR1 and CDR2 sequences are MNHNS and SASEGT. CDR3 DNA sequence: TGTGCCAGCGCAGGAGACAGGGGGCCTGGCTACACCTTC. Residues: CASAGDRGPGYTF.

The chain couples TRBV10-3 to TRBJ2-5; 7 nucleotides align to TRBD1. Unmatched junction bases numbered 11, after V lost 11 bases and J lost 5 bases. The CDR3 contains 13 residues. Germline V CDR1 and CDR2: ENHRY, SYGVKD. The CDR3, as DNA: TGTGCCGTAACAGAATCGGACAGGGAGACCCAGTACTTC. Translation: CAVTESDRETQYF.

This clonotype was recorded many times. The chain is built from TRBV10-1 and TRBJ2-2; no definite D call. With 1 base removed from V and 8 bases from J, the gap between germline ends came to 8 bases. This CDR3 region has 13 residues. CDR1 WNHNN and CDR2 SYGVQD come from the germline V gene (reference sequence). In DNA, the CDR3 is TGCGCCAGCAGTGAGTTTCTTCCGGGGGAGCTGTTTTTT. Residues: CASSEFLPGELFF.

Notes on this clonotype: A much larger clone lies a single base off, so this may be a read error. The chain has TRBV20-1 and TRBJ2-1; perhaps TRBD2 as D (7 bases). The germline CDR1 and CDR2 sequences are DFQATT and SNEGSKA (reference sequence). This CDR3 spans 15 amino acids. The CDR3: CSAPSTGGSNNEKFF. In nucleotides, the CDR3 is TGCAGTGCTCCCTCGACGGGGGGCTCCAACAATGAGAAGTTCTTC.

This clonotype appeared many times. V usage is TRBV20-1 and J usage is TRBJ2-7, with D perhaps matching TRBD2 (6 bases). This CDR3 comprises 15 residues. CDR1 is DFQATT and CDR2 is SNEGSKA in the germline V gene (reference sequence). V lost 1 base and J 0 bases, leaving 13 bases between the germline ends. CDR3 sequence (DNA): TGCAGTGCTAGAGTAGGTGCTAGCGTCTCCTACGAGCAGTACTTC. Protein product: CSARVGASVSYEQYF.

This clonotype is medium-sized. The chain links TRBV20-1 to TRBJ2-7, with D tentatively TRBD1 (6 bases). Germline V gives CDR1 DFQATT, CDR2 SNEGSKA (reference sequence). CDR3 length: 16 residues. The V end lost 0 bases, the J end lost 5 bases, and 20 bases lay between the germline ends. The DNA for the CDR3 is TGCAGTGCTAGAGACCTCGCGTCTTGGGGGCACGACGAGCAGTACTTC. Translating gives CSARDLASWGHDEQYF.

Concerning this clonotype: This is likely an artifact of a read error, given a far larger clone one base away. The J gene is TRBJ1-1, the V gene TRBV11-1; D is possibly TRBD1 (5 bases). The CDR3 totals 16 residues. Germline V gene sequence: CDR1 SGHAT, CDR2 FQDESV (reference sequence). CDR3 residues: CASSLMGVGGTTGAFF. DNA for the CDR3: TGTGCCAGCAGCTTAATGGGGGTTGGAGGGACCACTGGAGCTTTCTTT.

There are many counts of this clonotype. The CDR3 sequence is CAGRRAGTYNEQFF. CDR3 sequence (DNA): TGCGCCGGAAGGAGGGCAGGGACCTACAATGAGCAGTTCTTC. The chain carries TRBV5-1 and TRBJ2-1, with TRBD2 as a possible D gene (6 bases). The CDR3 extends over 14 amino acids. V dropped 10 bases and J dropped 2 bases, with 16 bases sitting between them. Germline lookup yields CDR1 SGHRS and CDR2 YFSETQ.

This clonotype was seen only a few times. CDR3 sequence: CASSLINRENTEAFF. The CDR3 nucleotides are TGCGCCAGCAGCTTGATTAACAGGGAGAACACTGAAGCTTTCTTT. V and J are TRBV5-1 and TRBJ1-1, with D perhaps TRBD1 (6 bases). The CDR3 covers 15 residues. Germline V gene sequence: CDR1 SGHRS, CDR2 YFSETQ. Trimming stripped 1 base from V and 1 base from J, with 11 bases between. Drawing the rest from reference TRBV5-1 and TRBJ1-1, the complete variable domain is KAGVTQTPRYLIKTRGQQVTLSCSPISGHRSVSWYQQTPGQGLQFLFEYFSETQRNKGNFPGRFSGRQFSNSRSEMNVSTLELGDSALYLCASSLINRENTEAFFGQGTRLTVV.

The chain combines TRBV7-9 with TRBJ2-7; D is possibly TRBD2 (7 bases). CDR1 is SEHNR and CDR2 is FQNEAQ in the germline V gene (reference sequence). Deletions cut 6 bases from V and 4 bases from J, with 22 bases between. CDR3 size: 16 residues. This CDR3 is CASSSGGGGHTYEQYF. CDR3 sequence (DNA): TGTGCCAGCAGTTCAGGCGGGGGCGGGCACACTTACGAGCAGTACTTC. Variable domain in full (rest from reference TRBV7-9 and TRBJ2-7): DTGVSQNPRHKITKRGQNVTFRCDPISEHNRLYWYRQTLGQGPEFLTYFQNEAQLEKSRLLSDRFSAERPKGSFSTLEIQRTEQGDSAMYLCASSSGGGGHTYEQYFGPGTRLTVT.

In its sample, this clonotype was seen a few times. The genes are TRBV5-1 and TRBJ2-2; 12 bases are a match to TRBD2. Germline values: CDR1 SGHRS, CDR2 YFSETQ. Trimming at V came to 0 bases and at J to 2 bases, leaving 5 bases not matched to a gene. The CDR3 has 18 residues. The CDR3 spells CASSLGTSGRKNTGELFF. DNA for the CDR3: TGCGCCAGCAGCTTGGGCACTAGCGGGAGGAAAAACACCGGGGAGCTGTTTTTT.

A word on this clonotype: With a much larger clone just one base away, this may be a read error. The chain couples TRBV4-1 to TRBJ1-2, with 7 positions matching TRBD1. Germline CDR1 reads MGHRA; CDR2 reads YSYEKL. With V trimmed by 0 bases and J by 7 bases, 5 bases remained unmatched. This CDR3 contains 14 residues. The CDR3 reads CASSQESGGCGYTF. DNA of the CDR3: TGCGCCAGCAGCCAAGAGTCAGGGGGATGTGGCTACACCTTC.

This clonotype showed up many times. This sequence joins TRBV18 and TRBJ1-6; a weak D match, TRBD1 (6 bases). Trimming took off 3 bases at V and 9 bases at J, with 21 bases between the two ends. CDR3 length equals 17 residues. Germline CDR1 and CDR2: KGHSH and LQKENI. The CDR3 loop reads CASSPGGLLEAISPLHF. CDR3 coding DNA: TGTGCCAGCTCACCCGGGGGGCTCCTAGAGGCCATTTCACCCCTCCACTTT.

This clonotype was counted at least ten times. The chain links TRBV7-9 to TRBJ2-7; D might be TRBD2 (6 bases). Per the germline V gene, CDR1 is SEHNR and CDR2 is FQNEAQ (reference sequence). V dropped 5 bases and J dropped 7 bases, with 15 bases sitting between them. This CDR3 spans 13 amino acids. Here the CDR3 reads CASSPAGAGEQYF. The CDR3 nucleotides read TGTGCCAGCAGCCCGGCTGGGGCGGGAGAGCAGTACTTC.

To note about this clonotype: This could be a read error, since a much larger clone is one nucleotide away. The chain recombines TRBV6-2 or TRBV6-3 with TRBJ1-1, with D hard to call. CDR1 is MNHEY, CDR2 SVGEGT, per germline. The CDR3 contains 15 residues. V was trimmed by 4 bases and J by 5 bases, leaving 17 bases between them. The CDR3 loop is CASSFLMGGKTEAFF. CDR3 DNA: TGTGCCAGCAGTTTCCTGATGGGCGGGAAGACTGAAGCTTTCTTT.

This clonotype has a count of ten or more. This chain joins TRBV2 and TRBJ2-1; D may be TRBD1 or TRBD2 (5 bases each). Germline V CDR1 and CDR2: SNHLY, FYNNEI. Between the trimmed V and J ends, which lost 4 bases and 6 bases, there was a span of 16 bases. This CDR3 comprises 15 residues. The DNA for the CDR3 is TGTGCCAGCAGTGTTGAGGGGCCCCTAGTCAATGAGCAGTTCTTC. As protein: CASSVEGPLVNEQFF.

This chain links TRBV12-3 or TRBV12-4 with TRBJ1-1, with a weak D call TRBD1 (5 bases). The CDR3 is 15 amino acids. Deletions cut 3 bases from V and 1 base from J, with 12 bases between. The CDR3, as DNA: TGTGCCAGCAGTTTCTTGGCGGGGCCGAACACTGAAGCTTTCTTT. As protein: CASSFLAGPNTEAFF.

At least ten counts were recorded for this clonotype. The genes are TRBV27 and TRBJ2-1, with 15 bases aligning to TRBD2. The CDR3 extends over 18 amino acids. V gave up 5 bases and J gave up 2 bases; unmatched junction bases: 7. CDR1 is MNHEY, CDR2 SMNVEV, per germline (reference sequence). The CDR3 loop is CASSRGLAGGTTYNEQFF. CDR3 nucleotide sequence: TGTGCCAGCAGTCGCGGACTAGCGGGAGGGACTACCTACAATGAGCAGTTCTTC.

The gene calls are TRBV19 and TRBJ2-7; D unclear. Trimming left V 5 bases short and J 3 bases short, with 14 bases between. The CDR3 is 14 amino acids. Germline V gene sequence: CDR1 LNHDA, CDR2 SQIVND (reference sequence). CDR3 coding DNA: TGTGCCAGTAGTCTCCAGGCCTATTACTACGAGCAGTACTTC. It specifies CASSLQAYYYEQYF.

This clonotype was detected ten times or more. This sequence joins TRBV7-3 and TRBJ1-2, with 7 nucleotides matching TRBD1. CDR1 is SGHTA, CDR2 FQGTGA, per germline. V was pared by 0 bases and J by 5 bases, with 3 bases of the junction left unmatched. The CDR3 has 14 amino acids. For the CDR3, the DNA is TGTGCCAGCAGCTTAACGCGACAGGGATATGGCTACACCTTC. Amino acid sequence: CASSLTRQGYGYTF.

On this clonotype itself: Given a much more abundant clone one base away, this may be a read error. This chain links TRBV19 with TRBJ2-1; D is perhaps TRBD1 (5 bases). The V gene's germline CDR1 is LNHDA and CDR2 SQIVND (reference sequence). The CDR3 is made up of 14 amino acids. The V end lost 6 bases, the J end lost 10 bases, and 19 bases lay between the germline ends. The CDR3 region is CASRVGPIGYEQFF. As DNA, the CDR3 is TGTGCCAGTAGGGTGGGGCCCATCGGCTACGAGCAGTTCTTC.

The rearrangement uses TRBV7-3 and TRBJ1-3; 9 bases are a match to TRBD1. V lost 5 bases, J lost 4 bases, and 6 bases stayed unmatched. The CDR3 extends over 15 amino acids. CDR1 SGHTA and CDR2 FQGTGA come from the germline V gene. CDR3 loop: CASSPGQGTGNTIYF. CDR3 sequence (DNA): TGTGCCAGCAGCCCAGGACAGGGGACAGGAAACACCATATATTTT.

Notes on this clonotype: A far larger clone differs by one base, so this is likely a read error. The chain has TRBV2 and TRBJ2-7; TRBD1 aligns across 8 bases. Germline V lookup: CDR1 SNHLY, CDR2 FYNNEI. The CDR3 spans 12 residues. V shed 6 bases and J 7 bases; nucleotides not matched to a gene: 5. CDR3 nucleotide sequence: TGTGCCAGCAGGGGGACAGGAAATGAGCAGTACTTC. Translation gives CASRGTGNEQYF.

This clonotype was observed at least ten times. The chain uses TRBV27 and TRBJ1-2; 8 bases align to TRBD1. With V trimmed by 3 bases and J by 4 bases, 4 bases remained unmatched. From germline, CDR1 is MNHEY and CDR2 SMNVEV (reference sequence). The CDR3 is made up of 14 amino acids. CDR3: CASSFGTGSYGYTF. The CDR3 nucleotides read TGTGCCAGCAGTTTCGGGACAGGTTCCTATGGCTACACCTTC.

With regard to this clonotype: A far larger clone is one nucleotide away, so this likely arose from a read error. This chain links TRBV6-1 with TRBJ1-5; perhaps TRBD1 as D (5 bases). The CDR3 consists of 15 residues. Germline CDR1 and CDR2: MNHNS and SASEGT. Trimming removed 6 bases from V and 4 bases from J, with 16 bases in between. In nucleotides, the CDR3 is TGTGCCAGCAGCCCATACCGCAGGGCTAATCAGCCCCAGCATTTT. It codes for CASSPYRRANQPQHF.